The 14 T cell receptor beta chains reported below all come from one sample, sequenced in a study of cytomegalovirus exposure and HLA in healthy donors. Vbeta (60) and Jbeta (13) primers were used in the PCR. Measured with immunoSEQ multiplex PCR; TCRdb has only the in-frame clones, and not every one. The table has around 150,000 clones, 75% seen once. The sequencing sample was made of PBMCs. Source of these receptors: a woman between 50 and 59 years old in good health and CMV-seropositive.

This rearrangement joins TRBV6-5 to TRBJ1-4, with D possibly TRBD1 on 5 matching bases. Between the trimmed V and J ends, which lost 6 bases and 4 bases, there was a span of 15 bases. CDR3 length: 15 amino acids. Germline V gives CDR1 MNHEY, CDR2 SVGAGI. The CDR3 bases are TGTGCCAGCAGGCAGGGTTCCCAGCTTAATGAAAAACTGTTTTTT. As protein: CASRQGSQLNEKLFF.

This sequence joins TRBV15 and TRBJ1-5, with 7 bases lining up with TRBD1. V lost 2 bases to trimming and J lost 0 bases; unmatched junction nucleotides: 13. The CDR3 is made up of 19 amino acids. Germline loops: CDR1 LNHNV, CDR2 YYDKDF (reference sequence). The CDR3 protein is CATSRLPGTAVYSNQPQHF. CDR3 coding DNA: TGTGCCACCAGCAGATTACCCGGGACAGCGGTTTATAGCAATCAGCCCCAGCATTTT.

The V call is TRBV6-5, the J call TRBJ2-7; TRBD2 might be the D (5 bases). This CDR3 has 14 amino acids. Trimming cost V 6 bases and J 0 bases, with 12 bases left between them. In germline, CDR1 is MNHEY, CDR2 SVGAGI. Here the CDR3 DNA reads TGTGCCAGCAGGGAGGACCAAAGCTCCTACGAGCAGTACTTC. It translates to CASREDQSSYEQYF.

DNA for the CDR3: TGTGCCAGCAGCAAAGCGCGCATATACTACGAGCAGTACTTC. It encodes CASSKARIYYEQYF. This chain joins TRBV21-1 and TRBJ2-7; the table's D call, TRBD2, was not checked against the DNA. TRBV21-1 represents a pseudogene. The CDR3 length is 14 residues.

The chain has TRBV2 and TRBJ1-2; 11 positions match TRBD1. V lost 6 bases and J lost 8; bases outside the gene matches: 8. The germline V gene has CDR1 SNHLY and CDR2 FYNNEI. CDR3 size: 14 residues. CDR3 DNA sequence: TGTGCCAGCAGATCCGGGACAGGGGGATGGGGCTACACCTTC. As protein: CASRSGTGGWGYTF.

CDR3 nucleotide sequence: TGTGCCAGCAATAGAGGGATGAACACTGAAGCTTTCTTT. This encodes CASNRGMNTEAFF. The genes are TRBV2 and TRBJ1-1, with unresolved D. Germline-derived CDR1 and CDR2 are SNHLY and FYNNEI. Trimming removed 7 bases from V and 0 bases from J, with 9 bases in between. The CDR3 is made up of 13 amino acids.

V gene TRBV7-6 combines with J gene TRBJ2-7, with D tentatively TRBD1 (5 bases). Germline V gene lookup returns CDR1 SGHVS and CDR2 FNYEAQ. V was clipped by 6 bases and J by 6 bases, with 12 bases between them. There are 12 residues in the CDR3. The CDR3 loop is CASRHPRGEQYF. Written as DNA, the CDR3 is TGTGCCAGCAGGCACCCTAGGGGCGAGCAGTACTTC. Complete variable domain (other parts from reference TRBV7-6 and TRBJ2-7): GAGVSQSPRYKVTKRGQDVALRCDPISGHVSLYWYRQALGQGPEFLTYFNYEAQQDKSGLPNDRFSAERPEGSISTLTIQRTEQRDSAMYRCASRHPRGEQYFGPGTRLTVT.

This clone was detected only once. V gene TRBV7-9 combines with J gene TRBJ1-1, with D possibly TRBD1 on 5 matching bases. This CDR3 spans 15 amino acids. Germline CDR1 and CDR2: SEHNR and FQNEAQ (reference sequence). Trimming removed 3 bases from V and 5 bases from J, with 16 bases in between. CDR3 DNA sequence: TGTGCCAGCAGCTTGGTTGGGGGGAAAGGAACTGAAGCTTTCTTT. It codes for CASSLVGGKGTEAFF.

This rearrangement joins TRBV6-6 to TRBJ1-1; tentative D call: TRBD1 (6 bases). CDR1 is MNHNY, CDR2 SVGAGI, per germline (reference sequence). V lost 2 bases and J 5 bases, leaving 12 bases between the germline ends. This CDR3 region has 14 residues. CDR3 nucleotides: TGTGCCAGCAGTTACGCACAGGGTTTTACTGAAGCTTTCTTT. It translates to CASSYAQGFTEAFF.

CDR3 bases: TGTGCCAGCAGTGACCCGACAAAACCCCAGCATTTT. It translates to CASSDPTKPQHF. V gene TRBV6-5 combines with J gene TRBJ1-5; D gene ambiguous. The CDR3 runs to 12 residues. The V and J ends lost 5 bases and 10 bases respectively, with 12 bases between them. Germline CDR1 MNHEY, CDR2 SVGAGI.

This chain joins TRBV19 and TRBJ1-1, with TRBD1 matching over 7 bases. V dropped 3 bases and J dropped 7; count of bases not matched to a gene: 17. Germline values: CDR1 LNHDA, CDR2 SQIVND (reference sequence). The CDR3 sequence is 17 residues long. Here the CDR3 DNA reads TGTGCCAGTAGTATGAATGAAAGGGGGCGGGGTGAACTTGAAGCTTTCTTT. Translation: CASSMNERGRGELEAFF.

This clone was found many times. V gene TRBV6-1 combines with J gene TRBJ2-7; TRBD2 matches at 8 bases. CDR1 MNHNS and CDR2 SASEGT come from the germline V gene. Trimming at V came to 1 base and at J to 0 bases, leaving 2 bases not matched to a gene. The CDR3 totals 15 residues. CDR3 amino acids: CASSEDGTSSYEQYF. CDR3 nucleotides: TGTGCCAGCAGTGAAGATGGGACTAGCTCCTACGAGCAGTACTTC.

V gene TRBV5-6 combines with J gene TRBJ1-2; D remains unclear. Germline V gene sequence: CDR1 SGHDT, CDR2 YYEEEE. The CDR3 spans 16 residues. V was pared by 2 bases and J by 1 base, with 15 bases between. CDR3 sequence reads: CASSFDATRNNYGYTF. CDR3 in DNA: TGTGCCAGCAGCTTCGATGCGACTAGGAATAACTATGGCTACACCTTC.

In this sample, this clone turned up a few times. The chain carries TRBV27 and TRBJ2-1; 16 bases map to TRBD2. The germline V gene encodes CDR1 MNHEY and CDR2 SMNVEV (reference sequence). The CDR3 covers 19 residues. V gave up 4 bases and J gave up 8 bases; unmatched junction bases: 14. CDR3 sequence (DNA): TGTGCCAGCAGTTACCAAACCGGGACTAGCGGGGGGGCCAGCTATGAGCAGTTCTTC. This gives the protein CASSYQTGTSGGASYEQFF.